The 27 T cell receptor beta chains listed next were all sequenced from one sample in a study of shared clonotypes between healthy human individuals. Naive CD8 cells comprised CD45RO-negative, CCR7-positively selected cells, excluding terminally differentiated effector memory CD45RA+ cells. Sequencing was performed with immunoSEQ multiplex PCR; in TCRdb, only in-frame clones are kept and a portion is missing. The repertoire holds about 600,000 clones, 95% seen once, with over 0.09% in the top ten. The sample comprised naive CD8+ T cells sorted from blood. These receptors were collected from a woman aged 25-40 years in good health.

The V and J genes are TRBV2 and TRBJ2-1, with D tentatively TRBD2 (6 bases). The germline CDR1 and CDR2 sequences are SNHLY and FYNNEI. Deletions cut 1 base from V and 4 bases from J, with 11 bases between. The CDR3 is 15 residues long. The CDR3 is CASSEGTAGYNEQFF. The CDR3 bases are TGTGCCAGCAGTGAAGGGACGGCGGGGTACAATGAGCAGTTCTTC. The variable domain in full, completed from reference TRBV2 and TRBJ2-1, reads EPEVTQTPSHQVTQMGQEVILRCVPISNHLYFYWYRQILGQKVEFLVSFYNNEISEKSEIFDDQFSVERPDGSNFTLKIRSTKLEDSAMYFCASSEGTAGYNEQFFGPGTRLTVL.

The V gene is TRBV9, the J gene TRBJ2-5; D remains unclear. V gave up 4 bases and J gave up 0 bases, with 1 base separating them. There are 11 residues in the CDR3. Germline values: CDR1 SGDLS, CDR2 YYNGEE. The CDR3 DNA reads TGTGCCAGCAGCAACCAAGAGACCCAGTACTTC. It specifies CASSNQETQYF.

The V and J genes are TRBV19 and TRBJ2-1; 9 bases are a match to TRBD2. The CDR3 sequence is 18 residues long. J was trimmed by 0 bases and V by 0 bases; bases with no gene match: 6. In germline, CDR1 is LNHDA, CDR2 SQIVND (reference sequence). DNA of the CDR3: TGTGCCAGTAGTATAGATCGAGCTAGCGGGGCCTCCTACAATGAGCAGTTCTTC. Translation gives CASSIDRASGASYNEQFF.

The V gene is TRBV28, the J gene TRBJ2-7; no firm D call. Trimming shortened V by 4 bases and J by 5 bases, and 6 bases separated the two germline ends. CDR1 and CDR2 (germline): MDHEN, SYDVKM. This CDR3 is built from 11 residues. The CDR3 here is CASSSMDEQYF. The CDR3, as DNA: TGTGCCAGCAGTTCGATGGACGAGCAGTACTTC. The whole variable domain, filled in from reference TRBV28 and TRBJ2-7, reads DVKVTQSSRYLVKRTGEKVFLECVQDMDHENMFWYRQDPGLGLRLIYFSYDVKMKEKGDIPEGYSVSREKKERFSLILESASTNQTSMYLCASSSMDEQYFGPGTRLTVT.

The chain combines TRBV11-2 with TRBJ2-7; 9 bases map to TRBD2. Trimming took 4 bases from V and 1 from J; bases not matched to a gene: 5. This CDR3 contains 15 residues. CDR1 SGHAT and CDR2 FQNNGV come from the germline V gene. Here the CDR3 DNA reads TGTGCCAGCAGCTCATCTAGCGGGGATTCCTACGAGCAGTACTTC. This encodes CASSSSSGDSYEQYF.

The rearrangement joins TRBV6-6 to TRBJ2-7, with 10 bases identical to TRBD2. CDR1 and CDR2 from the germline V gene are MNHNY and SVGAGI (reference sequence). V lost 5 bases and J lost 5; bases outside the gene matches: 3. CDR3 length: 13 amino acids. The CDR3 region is CASSVLAGDEQYF. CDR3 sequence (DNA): TGTGCCAGCAGTGTCCTAGCGGGAGACGAGCAGTACTTC.

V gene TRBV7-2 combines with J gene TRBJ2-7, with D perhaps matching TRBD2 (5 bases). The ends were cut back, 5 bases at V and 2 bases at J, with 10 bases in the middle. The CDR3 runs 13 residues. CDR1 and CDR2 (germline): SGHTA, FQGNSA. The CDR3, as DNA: TGTGCCAGCAGCGGAAGAGGGCCCTACGAGCAGTACTTC. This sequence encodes CASSGRGPYEQYF.

DNA for the CDR3: TGTGCCAGCAGCGTTTGGGGGGACACCTACGAGCAGTACTTC. It specifies CASSVWGDTYEQYF. The rearrangement joins TRBV6-1 to TRBJ2-7, with D perhaps assigned TRBD1 or TRBD2 (6 bases each). The CDR3 loop spans 14 amino acids. V lost 6 bases, J lost 2 bases, and 14 bases lay in between. Germline CDR1 MNHNS, CDR2 SASEGT.

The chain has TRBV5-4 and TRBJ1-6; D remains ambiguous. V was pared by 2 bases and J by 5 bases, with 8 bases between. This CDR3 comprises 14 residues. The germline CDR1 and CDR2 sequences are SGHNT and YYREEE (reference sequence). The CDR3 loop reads CASSLMVDNSPLHF. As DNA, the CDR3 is TGTGCCAGCAGCTTAATGGTGGATAATTCACCCCTCCACTTT.

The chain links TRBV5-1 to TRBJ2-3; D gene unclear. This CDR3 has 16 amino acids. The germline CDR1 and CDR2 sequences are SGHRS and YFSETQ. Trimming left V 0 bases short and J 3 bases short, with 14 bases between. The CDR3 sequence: CASSLAGDLPTDTQYF. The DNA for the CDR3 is TGCGCCAGCAGCTTGGCCGGTGACCTACCAACAGATACGCAGTATTTT. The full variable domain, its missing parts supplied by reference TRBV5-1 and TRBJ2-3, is KAGVTQTPRYLIKTRGQQVTLSCSPISGHRSVSWYQQTPGQGLQFLFEYFSETQRNKGNFPGRFSGRQFSNSRSEMNVSTLELGDSALYLCASSLAGDLPTDTQYFGPGTRLTVL.

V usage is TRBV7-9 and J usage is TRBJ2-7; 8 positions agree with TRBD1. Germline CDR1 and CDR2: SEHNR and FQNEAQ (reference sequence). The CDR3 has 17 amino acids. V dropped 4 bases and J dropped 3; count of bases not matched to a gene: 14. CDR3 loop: CASSSPAVLTGVYEQYF. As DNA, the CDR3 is TGTGCCAGCAGCTCTCCCGCAGTGTTGACAGGGGTCTACGAGCAGTACTTC.

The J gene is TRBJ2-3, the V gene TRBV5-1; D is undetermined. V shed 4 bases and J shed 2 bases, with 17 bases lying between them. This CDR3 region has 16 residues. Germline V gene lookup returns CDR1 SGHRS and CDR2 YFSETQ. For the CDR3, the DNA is TGCGCCAGCAGCCCTCTGTTGGCGGCAAACACAGATACGCAGTATTTT. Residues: CASSPLLAANTDTQYF.

The CDR3 spells CASSLGERTGEEKLFF. For the CDR3, the DNA is TGTGCCAGCAGCTTAGGTGAAAGGACAGGGGAGGAAAAACTGTTTTTT. The chain couples TRBV7-9 to TRBJ1-4; 9 nucleotides match TRBD1. Germline-derived CDR1 and CDR2 are SEHNR and FQNEAQ (reference sequence). This CDR3 is 16 amino acids long. Trimming removed 1 base from V and 8 bases from J; junction bases left unmatched: 8.

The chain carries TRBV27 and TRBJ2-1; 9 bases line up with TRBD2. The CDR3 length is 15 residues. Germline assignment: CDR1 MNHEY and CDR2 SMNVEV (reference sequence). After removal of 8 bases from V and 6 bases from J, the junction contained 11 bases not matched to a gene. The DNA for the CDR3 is TGTGCCAGCGGAGGAGGGCTAGCGGGAAGCAATGAGCAGTTCTTC. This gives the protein CASGGGLAGSNEQFF.

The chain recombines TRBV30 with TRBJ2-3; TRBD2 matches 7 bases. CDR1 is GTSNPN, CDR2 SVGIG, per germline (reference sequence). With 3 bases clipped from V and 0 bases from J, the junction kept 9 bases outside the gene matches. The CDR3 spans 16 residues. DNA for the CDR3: TGTGCCTGGAGCTTTTCGGGAGCGGGAAGCACAGATACGCAGTATTTT. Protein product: CAWSFSGAGSTDTQYF.

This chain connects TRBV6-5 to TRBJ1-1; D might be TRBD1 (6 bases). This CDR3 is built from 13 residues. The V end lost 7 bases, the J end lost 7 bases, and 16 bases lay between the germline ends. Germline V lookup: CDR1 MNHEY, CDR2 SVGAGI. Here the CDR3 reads CASTSDLDSEAFF. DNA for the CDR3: TGTGCCAGCACCTCGGACTTGGACAGTGAAGCTTTCTTT.

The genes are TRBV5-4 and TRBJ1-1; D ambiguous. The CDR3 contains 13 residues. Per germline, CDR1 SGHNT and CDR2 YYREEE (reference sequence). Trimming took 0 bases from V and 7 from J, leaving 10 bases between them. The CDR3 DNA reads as TGTGCCAGCAGCTTGGAAACGGAAGATGAAGCTTTCTTT. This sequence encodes CASSLETEDEAFF.

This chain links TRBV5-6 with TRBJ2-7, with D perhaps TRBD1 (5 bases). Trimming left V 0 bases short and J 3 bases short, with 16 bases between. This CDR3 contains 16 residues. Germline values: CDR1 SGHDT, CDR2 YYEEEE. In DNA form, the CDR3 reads TGTGCCAGCAGCTTGGGAGGACACTTCCCCAACTACGAGCAGTACTTC. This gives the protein CASSLGGHFPNYEQYF.

The CDR3 protein is CASSLFAPGLEVNEQFF. The CDR3 DNA reads as TGTGCCAGCAGTTTATTTGCACCGGGACTAGAGGTAAATGAGCAGTTCTTC. V is TRBV27 and J is TRBJ2-1; 8 nucleotides align to TRBD2. The CDR3 has 17 residues. CDR1 is MNHEY, CDR2 SMNVEV, per germline (reference sequence). Losses at the gene ends were 1 base for V and 7 bases for J; bases not matched to a gene: 12.

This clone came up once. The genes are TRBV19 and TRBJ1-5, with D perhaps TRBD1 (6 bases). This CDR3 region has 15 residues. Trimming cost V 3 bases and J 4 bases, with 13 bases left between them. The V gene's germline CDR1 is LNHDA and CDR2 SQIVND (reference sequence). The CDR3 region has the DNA TGTGCCAGTAGTATGTTAGGGGGGAATAATCAGCCCCAGCATTTT. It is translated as CASSMLGGNNQPQHF.

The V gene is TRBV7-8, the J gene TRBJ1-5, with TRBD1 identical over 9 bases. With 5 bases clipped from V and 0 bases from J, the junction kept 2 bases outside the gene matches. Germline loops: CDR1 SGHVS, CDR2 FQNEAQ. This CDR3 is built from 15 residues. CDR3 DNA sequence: TGTGCCAGCAGCGGACAGGGGAGTAGCAATCAGCCCCAGCATTTT. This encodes CASSGQGSSNQPQHF.

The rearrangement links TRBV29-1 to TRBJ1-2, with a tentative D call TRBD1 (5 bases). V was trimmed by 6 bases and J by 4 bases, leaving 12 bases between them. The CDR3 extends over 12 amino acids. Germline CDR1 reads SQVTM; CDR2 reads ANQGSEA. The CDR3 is CSVVDSFYGYTF. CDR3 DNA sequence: TGCAGCGTCGTCGACAGTTTCTATGGCTACACCTTC.

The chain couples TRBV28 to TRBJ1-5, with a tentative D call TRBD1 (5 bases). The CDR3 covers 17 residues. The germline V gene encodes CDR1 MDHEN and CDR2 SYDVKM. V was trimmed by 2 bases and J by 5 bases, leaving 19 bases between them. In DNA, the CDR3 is TGTGCCAGCAGTTTAACGGACATCACCCTGGATTATCAGCCCCAGCATTTT. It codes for CASSLTDITLDYQPQHF. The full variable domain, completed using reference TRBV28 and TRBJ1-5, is DVKVTQSSRYLVKRTGEKVFLECVQDMDHENMFWYRQDPGLGLRLIYFSYDVKMKEKGDIPEGYSVSREKKERFSLILESASTNQTSMYLCASSLTDITLDYQPQHFGDGTRLSIL.

The CDR3 DNA sequence: TGTGCCAGCAGCGTGGCTAGCTATGAGCAGTTCTTC. Its protein product is CASSVASYEQFF. The gene calls are TRBV9 and TRBJ2-1, with D possibly being TRBD2 (5 bases). This CDR3 is 12 amino acids long. CDR1 is SGDLS and CDR2 is YYNGEE in the germline V gene. V was cut by 2 bases and J by 8 bases, with 8 bases left in between.

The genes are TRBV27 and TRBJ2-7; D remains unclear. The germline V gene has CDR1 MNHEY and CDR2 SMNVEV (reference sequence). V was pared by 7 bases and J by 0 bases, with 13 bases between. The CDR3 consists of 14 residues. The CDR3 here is CASTTTRSSYEQYF. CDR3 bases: TGTGCCAGCACCACGACGAGGAGCTCCTACGAGCAGTACTTC.

In DNA form, the CDR3 reads TGTGCCAGCAGTTCGGACAGCCGAAACTATGGCTACACCTTC. Its translation: CASSSDSRNYGYTF. The chain is built from TRBV6-5 and TRBJ1-2, with a tentative D call TRBD1 (6 bases). CDR3 length: 14 residues. V gave up 4 bases and J gave up 2 bases, with 11 bases separating them. The germline V gene encodes CDR1 MNHEY and CDR2 SVGAGI.

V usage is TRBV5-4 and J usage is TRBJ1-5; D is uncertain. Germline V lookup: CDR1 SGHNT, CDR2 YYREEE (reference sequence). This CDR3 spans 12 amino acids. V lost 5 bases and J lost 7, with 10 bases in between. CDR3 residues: CASSSDGQPQHF. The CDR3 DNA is TGTGCCAGCAGTTCCGACGGGCAGCCCCAGCATTTT.